The clone carrying this TCR beta chain showed up just once. Repertoires were generated with immunoSEQ multiplex PCR, while TCRdb's copy carries only in-frame clones and drops some. Among 2,100,000 or so clones listed, around 95% were seen once. V lost 8 bases and J 6 bases, leaving 18 bases between the germline ends. The CDR3 runs to 13 residues. Germline V CDR1 and CDR2: SGDLS, YYNGEE. The sample originates from a study of shared clonotypes between healthy human individuals. The rearrangement links TRBV9 to TRBJ2-7; possibly TRBD2 for D (5 bases). The specimen was naive CD4+ T cells sorted from blood. Specified subset: CD45RA+ positively selected. The source is a young man in good health. CDR3 in DNA: TGTGCCAGTGGAAGGTCGGGGAGCGGCGAGCAGTACTTC. This encodes CASGRSGSGEQYF.